The 20 T cell receptor beta chains below come from one sample, sequenced in a study of blood T cell repertoires in COVID-19. Measured with immunoSEQ multiplex PCR; TCRdb has only the in-frame clones, and not every one. The table lists 68,000 or so clones, roughly 88% of them singletons. The specimen was peripheral blood. Receptor source: a woman aged 65 to 85 with acute or convalescent COVID-19.

This clone was detected a few times. The chain uses TRBV7-3 and TRBJ2-7; 8 bases match TRBD2. CDR3 length: 17 residues. Trimming took 4 bases from V and 0 from J; bases not matched to a gene: 11. CDR1 is SGHTA and CDR2 is FQGTGA in the germline V gene. The CDR3 sequence: CASSSYSSGSLSYEQYF. The CDR3, as DNA: TGTGCCAGCAGCTCCTATTCTAGCGGGTCCCTCTCCTACGAGCAGTACTTC.

This clone was counted once. V gene TRBV19 combines with J gene TRBJ1-1; no firm D call. The CDR3 runs to 14 residues. V was pared by 7 bases and J by 1 base, with 13 bases between. Germline values: CDR1 LNHDA, CDR2 SQIVND (reference sequence). The CDR3 bases are TGTGCCAGTACCCCTTCGAGGAGGAACACTGAAGCTTTCTTT. It yields the protein CASTPSRRNTEAFF.

The chain has TRBV3-1 (or the pseudogene TRBV3-2) and TRBJ2-7; D is possibly TRBD2 (7 bases). CDR1 and CDR2 (germline): LGHDT, YNNKEL (reference sequence). V was cut by 4 bases and J by 2 bases, with 12 bases left in between. This CDR3 spans 14 amino acids. The CDR3: CASSLRGGTYEQYF. CDR3 coding DNA: TGTGCCAGCAGCCTCAGGGGAGGGACCTACGAGCAGTACTTC.

The chain uses TRBV28 and TRBJ1-6; D possibly corresponds to TRBD1 (5 bases). The germline V gene encodes CDR1 MDHEN and CDR2 SYDVKM. This CDR3 spans 14 amino acids. With 3 bases removed from V and 5 bases from J, the gap between germline ends came to 8 bases. The CDR3 loop reads CASSFREDNSPLHF. The CDR3 DNA is TGTGCCAGCAGTTTCAGGGAGGATAATTCACCCCTCCACTTT.

This chain uses TRBV7-9 with TRBJ1-4, with D maybe TRBD1 (5 bases). This CDR3 spans 16 amino acids. V was pared by 3 bases and J by 4 bases, with 15 bases between. From germline, CDR1 is SEHNR and CDR2 FQNEAQ (reference sequence). The CDR3 nucleotides are TGTGCCAGCAGCTTTACGGGGGATACAGATAATGAAAAACTGTTTTTT. Encoded protein: CASSFTGDTDNEKLFF.

This chain uses TRBV4-1 with TRBJ1-2; D perhaps matches TRBD1 (5 bases). Germline CDR1 MGHRA, CDR2 YSYEKL. Trimming left V 4 bases short and J 3 bases short, with 21 bases between. The CDR3 extends over 17 amino acids. DNA for the CDR3: TGCGCCAGCAGCCTTATGGGGGAGGGCGTAGATGACTATGGCTACACCTTC. It is translated as CASSLMGEGVDDYGYTF.

This clone was seen a handful of times. The chain couples TRBV3-1 (or the pseudogene TRBV3-2) to TRBJ2-7; D is possibly TRBD2 (6 bases). Germline lookup yields CDR1 LGHDT and CDR2 YNNKEL (reference sequence). Deletions cut 3 bases from V and 6 bases from J, with 12 bases between. The CDR3 is 13 residues long. The DNA of the CDR3 is TGTGCCAGCAGCCATGGGCAGGGAGGCGAGCAGTACTTC. It is translated as CASSHGQGGEQYF.

The CDR3 region is CASSLFRENTEAFF. CDR3 nucleotides: TGTGCCAGCAGCTTGTTCAGGGAGAACACTGAAGCTTTCTTT. V usage is TRBV5-4 and J usage is TRBJ1-1; tentative D call: TRBD1 (5 bases). Germline V gene data show CDR1 as SGHNT and CDR2 as YYREEE (reference sequence). The CDR3 covers 14 residues. The ends were cut back, 1 base at V and 1 base at J, with 8 bases in the middle.

The genes are TRBV18 and TRBJ1-5; TRBD1 is a possible D gene (5 bases). CDR1 is KGHSH and CDR2 is LQKENI in the germline V gene. V lost 1 base and J 3 bases, leaving 13 bases between the germline ends. This CDR3 contains 16 residues. As DNA, the CDR3 is TGTGCCAGCTCACCACGCCAGGGCGAGACCAATCAGCCCCAGCATTTT. This translates into CASSPRQGETNQPQHF.

The genes are TRBV5-8 and TRBJ1-5; tentatively, D is TRBD1 (5 bases). Trimming left V 4 bases short and J 2 bases short, with 16 bases between. CDR3 length: 16 residues. Germline lookup yields CDR1 SGHTS and CDR2 YDEGEE. The CDR3: CASSPQGGGGNQPQHF. CDR3 nucleotides: TGTGCCAGCAGCCCTCAGGGTGGGGGGGGCAATCAGCCCCAGCATTTT.

Here the CDR3 DNA reads TGTGCCAGCAGTTTATCGAAGGTTGGGACAGAATTATCCTCACCCCTCCACTTT. Protein product: CASSLSKVGTELSSPLHF. V usage is TRBV27 and J usage is TRBJ1-6, with TRBD1 identical over 7 bases. Trimming took 0 bases from V and 10 from J; bases not matched to a gene: 15. The length of the CDR3 is 18 residues. The V gene's germline CDR1 is MNHEY and CDR2 SMNVEV (reference sequence).

This clone showed up just once. The V gene is TRBV15, the J gene TRBJ2-1; tentative D call: TRBD1 (6 bases). The CDR3 length is 14 residues. Germline CDR1 is LNHNV and CDR2 is YYDKDF (reference sequence). V dropped 7 bases and J dropped 2 bases, with 12 bases sitting between them. The CDR3 loop is CATNARGPYNEQFF. CDR3 DNA sequence: TGTGCCACCAACGCCAGGGGCCCCTACAATGAGCAGTTCTTC.

The rearrangement joins TRBV18 to TRBJ2-3; TRBD1 agrees at 8 bases. There are 19 residues in the CDR3. CDR1 and CDR2 (germline): KGHSH, LQKENI. V lost 2 bases and J lost 3; bases outside the gene matches: 16. The CDR3 region is CASSPSTGEGGFWTDTQYF. The CDR3 DNA reads as TGTGCCAGCTCACCATCGACAGGGGAAGGAGGGTTTTGGACAGATACGCAGTATTTT.

This chain links TRBV6-1 with TRBJ1-5; 9 bases agree with TRBD1. The CDR3 has 15 amino acids. V shed 2 bases and J 5 bases; nucleotides not matched to a gene: 4. Germline lookup yields CDR1 MNHNS and CDR2 SASEGT. The DNA for the CDR3 is TGTGCCAGCAGTGAAACTACAGGGGGCCATCAGCCCCAGCATTTT. It codes for CASSETTGGHQPQHF.

This clone was counted a single time. V and J are TRBV25-1 and TRBJ2-7; 7 bases agree with TRBD1. Looked up from germline, CDR1 is MGHDK and CDR2 is SYGVNS. V was pared by 6 bases and J by 4 bases, with 6 bases of the junction left unmatched. This CDR3 contains 13 residues. The CDR3 loop reads CASRGTEVYEQYF. The CDR3 nucleotides read TGTGCCAGCAGAGGGACAGAAGTTTACGAGCAGTACTTC.

The gene calls are TRBV28 and TRBJ2-2; weak D call: TRBD2 (5 bases). CDR3 length: 13 amino acids. Germline V gene lookup returns CDR1 MDHEN and CDR2 SYDVKM. The ends were cut back, 6 bases at V and 5 bases at J, with 10 bases in the middle. Written as DNA, the CDR3 is TGTGCCAGCAGACAGAGGAGGACCGGGGAGCTGTTTTTT. Translation: CASRQRRTGELFF.

This sequence joins TRBV19 and TRBJ2-5; TRBD2 is a possible D gene (5 bases). V lost 3 bases, J lost 2 bases, and 16 bases lay in between. CDR1 and CDR2 from the germline V gene are LNHDA and SQIVND (reference sequence). This CDR3 comprises 16 residues. The CDR3 region has the DNA TGTGCCAGTAGTATTCGTTACGCGAGGGCGCAAGAGACCCAGTACTTC. Translating gives CASSIRYARAQETQYF.

The V call is TRBV29-1, the J call TRBJ2-1, with D maybe TRBD2 (5 bases). Trimming took 3 bases from V and 0 from J, leaving 9 bases between them. Germline V gene lookup returns CDR1 SQVTM and CDR2 ANQGSEA. CDR3 size: 14 residues. The CDR3 here is CSVEGARSYNEQFF. Written as DNA, the CDR3 is TGCAGCGTTGAGGGAGCCCGCTCCTACAATGAGCAGTTCTTC.

V gene TRBV11-1 combines with J gene TRBJ1-3; 8 nucleotides agree with TRBD1. This CDR3 spans 15 amino acids. The V gene end was trimmed by 4 bases and the J gene end by 2 bases; junction bases not matched to a gene: 4. Germline CDR1 SGHAT, CDR2 FQDESV (reference sequence). The CDR3 region has the DNA TGTGCCAGCAGCTCGGACAGGGACGCTGGAAACACCATATATTTT. Translation: CASSSDRDAGNTIYF. Variable domain in full (rest from reference TRBV11-1 and TRBJ1-3): EAEVAQSPRYKITEKSQAVAFWCDPISGHATLYWYRQILGQGPELLVQFQDESVVDDSQLPKDRFSAERLKGVDSTLKIQPAELGDSAMYLCASSSDRDAGNTIYFGEGSWLTVV.

The gene calls are TRBV15 and TRBJ2-1; the D gene is possibly TRBD2 (5 bases). Deletions cut 0 bases from V and 0 bases from J, with 9 bases between. The CDR3 loop spans 16 amino acids. Germline V CDR1 and CDR2: LNHNV, YYDKDF (reference sequence). CDR3 sequence: CATSRELGSSYNEQFF. As DNA, the CDR3 is TGTGCCACCAGCAGAGAATTAGGGAGCTCCTACAATGAGCAGTTCTTC.